This TCR beta chain emerged from a study of cytomegalovirus exposure and HLA in healthy donors. On the study more broadly: HLA-typed donors contributed about 85 million unique TCRs, which were held in an early data release.

Study-level results: An apparent linkage of common viral pathogens to several of the most significant clusters emerged in a later analysis.

In regard to this clone: Its cognate antigen is unknown.

CDR3 length equals 16 residues. The V and J ends lost 8 bases and 4 bases, in that order; junction bases with no gene match: 13. Germline V CDR1 and CDR2: SGHVS, FNYEAQ. PCR was performed using 60 Vbeta and 13 Jbeta primers. Using immunoSEQ multiplex PCR, the repertoire was profiled, and TCRdb retains in-frame clones only, with some absent. The sample consists of fewer than 200,000 clones, 80% of them appearing once. The sample comprised PBMCs. This chain joins TRBV7-6 and TRBJ2-2; 7 bases line up with TRBD2. This TCR was sampled from a man aged 35 to 55 in good health and CMV-seronegative. For the CDR3, the DNA is TGTGCCAGCCGCGGGGAGGGTTCGTCCTTCACCGGGGAGCTGTTTTTT. Amino acid sequence: CASRGEGSSFTGELFF.